This passage covers 28 T cell receptor beta chains from one sample sequenced in a study of siplizumab effects on memory and regulatory T cells. The data were produced by immunoSEQ multiplex PCR, yet TCRdb's version contains in-frame clones alone and is incomplete. This sample has about 120,000 clones; 94% occur once, and the top ten carry around 1.7%. Material: non-Treg CD4+ T cells sorted from blood. Source of these receptors: a human donor in good health.

This chain uses TRBV6-5 with TRBJ2-5; D possibly matches TRBD1 or TRBD2 (5 bases each). V was pared by 0 bases and J by 4 bases, with 9 bases between. The CDR3 runs 14 residues. The V gene's germline CDR1 is MNHEY and CDR2 SVGAGI. CDR3 residues: CASSYSGVTETQYF. The CDR3, as DNA: TGTGCCAGCAGTTACTCGGGGGTTACAGAGACCCAGTACTTC.

The chain has TRBV2 and TRBJ2-2, with TRBD1 matching 10 bases. The germline CDR1 and CDR2 sequences are SNHLY and FYNNEI. The V and J ends lost 7 bases and 7 bases, in that order; junction bases with no gene match: 6. The CDR3 sequence is 14 residues long. CDR3 loop: CASKPGQGYGELFF. CDR3 DNA: TGTGCCAGCAAACCGGGACAGGGGTACGGGGAGCTGTTTTTT.

This clone was observed once. This rearrangement joins TRBV21-1 to TRBJ2-1; TRBD1 is taken as the D call from the table, unchecked against the DNA. TRBV21-1 is reported as a pseudogene. The CDR3 has 14 amino acids. CDR3 residues: CASSNSQAYNEQFF. The CDR3 nucleotides are TGTGCCAGCAGCAACTCACAGGCCTACAATGAGCAGTTCTTC.

V gene TRBV5-1 combines with J gene TRBJ2-7; D tentatively reads TRBD1 or TRBD2 (6 bases each). Trimming left V 0 bases short and J 3 bases short, with 13 bases between. CDR3 length: 15 residues. Germline CDR1 SGHRS, CDR2 YFSETQ. CDR3 sequence: CASSLAPGAGYEQYF. DNA for the CDR3: TGCGCCAGCAGCTTGGCCCCGGGGGCTGGCTACGAGCAGTACTTC.

The chain uses TRBV10-2 and TRBJ1-2, with a possible D match to TRBD1 (5 bases). Trimming pared 4 bases from V and 2 bases from J, leaving 11 bases between. Germline-derived CDR1 and CDR2 are WSHSY and SAAADI. The CDR3 is made up of 14 amino acids. CDR3 sequence: CASSAPGLNYGYTF. The CDR3 bases are TGCGCCAGCAGTGCGCCGGGGCTCAACTATGGCTACACCTTC.

The chain combines TRBV11-2 with TRBJ2-1, with a weak D call TRBD1 (6 bases). Germline V lookup: CDR1 SGHAT, CDR2 FQNNGV. The CDR3 extends over 16 amino acids. The V end was cut by 5 bases, the J end by 9 bases, with 23 bases between. For the CDR3, the DNA is TGTGCCAGCAGCCCCCAGCAGGGGCTCGGAAGGAGTGAGCAGTTCTTC. Amino acid sequence: CASSPQQGLGRSEQFF.

The chain recombines TRBV6-5 with TRBJ1-2; possibly TRBD1 for D (5 bases). The CDR3 is made up of 13 amino acids. Germline values: CDR1 MNHEY, CDR2 SVGAGI. The V and J ends lost 2 bases and 10 bases respectively, with 14 bases between them. CDR3 region: CASSYIQGVAYTF. DNA of the CDR3: TGTGCCAGCAGTTACATCCAGGGTGTCGCCTACACCTTC.

This sequence joins TRBV5-1 and TRBJ1-1; D not resolved. The germline V and J ends were trimmed by 4 bases and 1 base, with 8 bases remaining between them. The CDR3 is 13 residues long. Germline V gene sequence: CDR1 SGHRS, CDR2 YFSETQ. CDR3 DNA sequence: TGCGCCAGCAGCGAACCTGGGAACACTGAAGCTTTCTTT. It is translated as CASSEPGNTEAFF.

This chain links TRBV6-5 with TRBJ1-2; D gene uncertain. V dropped 6 bases and J dropped 2 bases, with 16 bases sitting between them. This CDR3 region has 15 residues. The germline gives CDR1 MNHEY, CDR2 SVGAGI. This CDR3 is CASRPLPDGNYGYTF. CDR3 nucleotides: TGTGCCAGCAGACCCCTTCCGGACGGGAACTATGGCTACACCTTC.

The gene calls are TRBV7-2 and TRBJ1-6, with D perhaps TRBD1 (5 bases). Per germline, CDR1 SGHTA and CDR2 FQGNSA. The V gene lost 1 base and the J gene lost 8 bases, with 24 bases spanning the gap. The CDR3 loop spans 19 amino acids. CDR3 nucleotides: TGTGCCAGCAGCTTAGAAGTGGCGGGATGGGGGTATAGGGATTCACCCCTCCACTTT. This gives the protein CASSLEVAGWGYRDSPLHF.

This clone appeared a single time. Within the sample, other DNA sequences also encode this same CDR3. The J gene is TRBJ1-2, the V gene TRBV10-3, with D tentatively TRBD1 (5 bases). CDR1 is ENHRY, CDR2 SYGVKD, per germline. The V end lost 2 bases, the J end lost 1 base, and 8 bases lay between the germline ends. The CDR3 has 14 residues. Here the CDR3 reads CAISERQGNYGYTF. The CDR3 region has the DNA TGTGCCATCAGTGAGCGTCAGGGTAACTATGGCTACACCTTC.

V and J are TRBV7-9 and TRBJ1-6; no firm D call. Trimming stripped 1 base from V and 4 bases from J, with 5 bases between. Germline V gene lookup returns CDR1 SEHNR and CDR2 FQNEAQ (reference sequence). The CDR3 length is 14 residues. This CDR3 is CASSLEQYNSPLHF. The CDR3 DNA is TGTGCCAGCAGCTTAGAGCAGTATAATTCACCCCTCCACTTT.

The chain links TRBV27 to TRBJ1-1; D is perhaps TRBD1 (6 bases). This CDR3 spans 15 amino acids. V was cut by 2 bases and J by 4 bases, with 14 bases left in between. Per the germline V gene, CDR1 is MNHEY and CDR2 is SMNVEV (reference sequence). This chain's CDR3 is CASSLSWGLGTEAFF. The CDR3 DNA is TGTGCCAGCAGTTTAAGTTGGGGGCTTGGCACTGAAGCTTTCTTT.

The rearrangement joins TRBV18 to TRBJ2-1, with 9 bases lining up with TRBD2. V shed 1 base, J shed 7 bases, and the junction held 5 bases outside the gene matches. The CDR3 is made up of 15 amino acids. The V gene's germline CDR1 is KGHSH and CDR2 LQKENI. CDR3 protein: CASSPLAGDGNEQFF. The CDR3 nucleotides are TGTGCCAGCTCACCACTAGCGGGAGATGGTAATGAGCAGTTCTTC.

The gene calls are TRBV7-8 and TRBJ2-2, with a tentative D call TRBD1 (6 bases). Germline CDR1 is SGHVS and CDR2 is FQNEAQ. V was trimmed by 5 bases and J by 1 base, leaving 8 bases between them. The CDR3 runs 14 residues. Written as DNA, the CDR3 is TGTGCCAGCAGCATGGACAGGAACACCGGGGAGCTGTTTTTT. Translated: CASSMDRNTGELFF.

This rearrangement joins TRBV18 to TRBJ1-1; a weak D match, TRBD1 (6 bases). CDR3 length: 15 amino acids. V lost 4 bases and J 2 bases, leaving 14 bases between the germline ends. Germline CDR1 KGHSH, CDR2 LQKENI. The CDR3, as DNA: TGTGCCAGCTCACGGGAACAGGGCGGAAACACTGAAGCTTTCTTT. Its translation is CASSREQGGNTEAFF. The full variable domain, rest sourced from reference TRBV18 and TRBJ1-1, is NAGVMQNPRHLVRRRGQEARLRCSPMKGHSHVYWYRQLPEEGLKFMVYLQKENIIDESGMPKERFSAEFPKEGPSILRIQQVVRGDSAAYFCASSREQGGNTEAFFGQGTRLTVV.

V and J are TRBV6-6 and TRBJ2-1, with D possibly being TRBD2 (5 bases). Germline V gene lookup returns CDR1 MNHNY and CDR2 SVGAGI (reference sequence). Trimming left V 6 bases short and J 0 bases short, with 6 bases between. The CDR3 is 13 amino acids. The CDR3 here is CASRGSSYNEQFF. Here the CDR3 DNA reads TGTGCCAGCAGGGGGAGCTCCTACAATGAGCAGTTCTTC.

The rearrangement joins TRBV6-5 to TRBJ2-7; D remains unclear. CDR1 and CDR2 from the germline V gene are MNHEY and SVGAGI. V lost 2 bases to trimming and J lost 2 bases, with 7 bases between them. This CDR3 is built from 13 residues. The CDR3 DNA reads as TGTGCCAGCAGTTACGGGCAGACCTACGAGCAGTACTTC. This sequence encodes CASSYGQTYEQYF.

CDR3 sequence: CASSPRTSDTQYF. Written as DNA, the CDR3 is TGTGCCAGCAGTCCCCGGACCTCAGATACGCAGTATTTT. The V and J genes are TRBV27 and TRBJ2-3; D is unresolved. This CDR3 has 13 residues. Trimming left V 5 bases short and J 4 bases short, with 10 bases between. Germline V gives CDR1 MNHEY, CDR2 SMNVEV (reference sequence).

This rearrangement joins TRBV25-1 to TRBJ1-1; no firm D call. Per the germline V gene, CDR1 is MGHDK and CDR2 is SYGVNS. V lost 7 bases, J lost 6 bases, and 9 bases lay in between. The CDR3 runs to 11 residues. CDR3 bases: TGTGCCAGCACCTTCGGGGCTGAAGCTTTCTTT. Its protein product is CASTFGAEAFF.

The chain employs TRBV4-1 and TRBJ1-5; D might be TRBD1 (5 bases). Germline V lookup: CDR1 MGHRA, CDR2 YSYEKL. Trimming cost V 0 bases and J 6 bases, with 12 bases left between them. The length of the CDR3 is 15 residues. The CDR3 is CASSQDSVGAQPQHF. The CDR3, as DNA: TGCGCCAGCAGCCAAGATTCGGTAGGGGCTCAGCCCCAGCATTTT.

On this clone itself: Sequence at one end of the junction differs from germline and may be a read error. V and J are TRBV19 and TRBJ1-6; TRBD1 matches at 7 bases. This CDR3 spans 16 amino acids. Looked up from germline, CDR1 is LNHDA and CDR2 is SQIVND (reference sequence). CDR3 nucleotide sequence: TGTGCCAATAGTATCGGTCGGGACAGCGCGTCAGCACCCCTCCACTTT. Translation gives CANSIGRDSASAPLHF.

This rearrangement joins TRBV5-6 to TRBJ2-7, with a weak D call TRBD1 (6 bases). The CDR3 has 14 residues. The germline CDR1 and CDR2 sequences are SGHDT and YYEEEE. The V and J ends lost 4 bases and 2 bases respectively, with 13 bases between them. The CDR3 is CASSHVKGAYEQYF. The CDR3 bases are TGTGCCAGCAGCCACGTAAAGGGGGCCTACGAGCAGTACTTC.

This clone was found once. V gene TRBV2 combines with J gene TRBJ1-5, with TRBD1 identical over 9 bases. V lost 4 bases to trimming and J lost 6 bases; unmatched junction nucleotides: 10. The length of the CDR3 is 16 residues. Germline V gives CDR1 SNHLY, CDR2 FYNNEI. CDR3 amino acids: CASSVFGTGSGQPQHF. The DNA of the CDR3 is TGTGCCAGCAGTGTATTCGGGACAGGGTCGGGTCAGCCCCAGCATTTT.

The chain is built from TRBV7-9 and TRBJ2-5; D is possibly TRBD1 (6 bases). The CDR3 length is 14 residues. From germline, CDR1 is SEHNR and CDR2 FQNEAQ (reference sequence). With 1 base removed from V and 3 bases from J, the gap between germline ends came to 9 bases. The CDR3 DNA is TGTGCCAGCAGCTTAGGACAGGTTAAAGAGACCCAGTACTTC. This gives the protein CASSLGQVKETQYF.

V usage is TRBV19 and J usage is TRBJ2-3; TRBD1 is a possible D gene (6 bases). The V gene lost 7 bases and the J gene lost 8 bases, with 19 bases spanning the gap. The CDR3 has 14 residues. Germline CDR1 reads LNHDA; CDR2 reads SQIVND (reference sequence). The CDR3 sequence: CASIARGGSGTQYF. Here the CDR3 DNA reads TGTGCCAGTATCGCCAGGGGCGGTTCGGGTACGCAGTATTTT.

This clone was counted only a few times. J is TRBJ2-5 and V is TRBV11-2; D is perhaps TRBD1 (6 bases). This CDR3 region has 12 residues. The V end lost 5 bases, the J end lost 10 bases, and 14 bases lay between the germline ends. Looked up from germline, CDR1 is SGHAT and CDR2 is FQNNGV. The CDR3 is CASSKVEGGQYF. The CDR3 coding sequence is TGTGCCAGCAGCAAGGTAGAAGGGGGCCAGTACTTC.

This chain uses TRBV7-2 with TRBJ1-1; TRBD1 aligns across 11 bases. CDR3 size: 15 residues. Germline loops: CDR1 SGHTA, CDR2 FQGNSA. After removal of 5 bases from V and 10 bases from J, the junction contained 12 bases not matched to a gene. The DNA of the CDR3 is TGTGCCAGCAGCCCCCGGACAGGGGGCGTGAGAGCAGCTTTCTTT. It translates to CASSPRTGGVRAAFF.